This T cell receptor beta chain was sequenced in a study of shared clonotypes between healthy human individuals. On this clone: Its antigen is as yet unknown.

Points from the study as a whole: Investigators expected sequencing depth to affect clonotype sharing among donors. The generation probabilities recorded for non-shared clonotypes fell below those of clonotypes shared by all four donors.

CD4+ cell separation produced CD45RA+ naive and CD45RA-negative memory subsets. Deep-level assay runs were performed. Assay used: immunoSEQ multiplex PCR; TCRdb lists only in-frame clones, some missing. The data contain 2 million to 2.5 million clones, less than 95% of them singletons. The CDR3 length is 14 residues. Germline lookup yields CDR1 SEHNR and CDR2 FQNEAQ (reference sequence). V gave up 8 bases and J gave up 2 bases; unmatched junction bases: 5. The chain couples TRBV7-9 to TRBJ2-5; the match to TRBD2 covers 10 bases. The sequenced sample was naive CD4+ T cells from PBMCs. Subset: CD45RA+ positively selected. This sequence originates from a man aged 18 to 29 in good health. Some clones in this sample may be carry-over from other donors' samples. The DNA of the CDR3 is TGTGCCAGCCGGACTAGCGGACATCAAGAGACCCAGTACTTC. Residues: CASRTSGHQETQYF.